This T cell receptor beta chain comes out of a study of blood T cells in healthy people across ages. V dropped 2 bases and J dropped 7 bases, with 20 bases sitting between them. The CDR3 loop spans 17 amino acids. Germline V CDR1 and CDR2: ENHRY, SYGVKD. The draw of peripheral blood yielded approximately 10 milliliters from each donor. A second PCR of roughly 7 to 11 cycles used a sample-barcoded 5' primer and a J-beta primer mix. Per-sample output comprised a minimum of 2.5 million paired-end reads containing CDR3. TCRdb redid the calling of the 5' RACE reads with MiXCR, one entry per CDR3 protein. The table lists 1.4 million to 1.5 million distinct CDR3 sequences, 42% of them singletons.

V gene TRBV10-3 combines with J gene TRBJ2-2; D may be TRBD1 or TRBD2 (5 bases each). This TCR was recovered from a woman aged 18 to 35 in good health. Material: blood. CDR3 in amino acids: CAISEPPGRRRNGELFF. In nucleotides, the CDR3 is TGTGCCATCAGTGAGCCTCCGGGACGCCGAAGGAACGGGGAGCTGTTTTTT.